One and the same sample provided the 17 T cell receptor beta chains below, sequenced in a study of early T cells in non-severe SARS-CoV-2 infection. TCRdb reprocessed the 5' RACE reads via MiXCR and lists one record per CDR3 protein. The sample includes 43,000 or so distinct CDR3 sequences, 6% to 8.5% of them seen just once. Sequences were obtained from whole blood. The receptors originated from an adult who was a healthcare worker with PCR-confirmed SARS-CoV-2 infection or an uninfected control (not recorded which).

This clonotype was recorded many times. V and J are TRBV4-1 and TRBJ2-3; D uncertain. CDR1 and CDR2 from the germline V gene are MGHRA and YSYEKL. Between the trimmed V and J ends, which lost 0 bases and 1 base, there was a span of 11 bases. The CDR3 is made up of 16 amino acids. CDR3 DNA: TGCGCCAGCAGCCAAGATTTGGGTCTCCGCACAGATACGCAGTATTTT. Translating it yields CASSQDLGLRTDTQYF.

This rearrangement joins TRBV5-1 to TRBJ1-1, with a weak D call TRBD1 (6 bases). V was cut by 3 bases and J by 8 bases, with 8 bases left in between. Looked up from germline, CDR1 is SGHRS and CDR2 is YFSETQ. The CDR3 has 11 amino acids. In nucleotides, the CDR3 is TGCGCCAGCAGCTCCGGACAGGAAGCTTTCTTT. Its protein is CASSSGQEAFF.

This clonotype was observed many times. The V gene is TRBV4-1, the J gene TRBJ2-7; 9 bases fit TRBD1. Germline V CDR1 and CDR2: MGHRA, YSYEKL. This CDR3 is 15 amino acids long. Unmatched junction bases numbered 2, after V lost 1 base and J lost 1 base. CDR3 residues: CASSQAGTGSYEQYF. The CDR3 DNA follows: TGCGCCAGCAGCCAAGCCGGGACAGGGTCCTACGAGCAGTACTTC.

This clonotype has a count of ten or more. This sequence joins TRBV4-3 and TRBJ2-1; 13 positions agree with TRBD2. CDR3 length: 21 amino acids. The V gene end was trimmed by 1 base and the J gene end by 0 bases; junction bases not matched to a gene: 12. Per germline, CDR1 LGHNA and CDR2 YSLEER. The CDR3 spells CASSQGLGLAGTWSSYNEQFF. CDR3 DNA sequence: TGCGCCAGCAGCCAAGGGCTGGGACTAGCGGGGACCTGGAGCTCCTACAATGAGCAGTTCTTC.

This rearrangement joins TRBV20-1 to TRBJ2-3; D not certain. Trimming left V 0 bases short and J 4 bases short, with 14 bases between. CDR1 and CDR2 (germline): DFQATT, SNEGSKA (reference sequence). The CDR3 has 15 amino acids. The DNA of the CDR3 is TGCAGTGCTAGAGATCTCCAGGTATCCCCAGATACGCAGTATTTT. As protein: CSARDLQVSPDTQYF.

As for this clonotype: The CDR3 ends on some other residue instead of the conserved phenylalanine or tryptophan, so this is likely a read error. The rearrangement uses TRBV28 and TRBJ2-3, with 7 positions matching TRBD2. The V gene's germline CDR1 is MDHEN and CDR2 SYDVKM. V dropped 3 bases and J dropped 1; count of bases not matched to a gene: 4. The CDR3 sequence is 15 residues long. The CDR3 spells CASSLLAGGTDTQYS. The CDR3, as DNA: TGTGCCAGCAGTTTGTTGGCGGGGGGCACAGATACGCAGTATTCT.

This clonotype was observed at least ten times. This chain links TRBV10-3 with TRBJ2-3, with 9 bases lining up with TRBD1. After removal of 11 bases from V and 3 bases from J, the junction contained 12 bases not matched to a gene. CDR3 length equals 15 residues. Germline V lookup: CDR1 ENHRY, CDR2 SYGVKD. In DNA, the CDR3 is TGTGCCTGTCAGGGTACAGGGGGCGCGACAGATACGCAGTATTTT. This sequence encodes CACQGTGGATDTQYF.

The chain recombines TRBV30 with TRBJ2-3; D perhaps matches TRBD1 (6 bases). The CDR3 has 14 amino acids. Trimming shortened V by 3 bases and J by 3 bases, and 13 bases separated the two germline ends. The germline CDR1 and CDR2 sequences are GTSNPN and SVGIG (reference sequence). CDR3 sequence: CAWSLGQQTDTQYF. In DNA form, the CDR3 reads TGTGCCTGGAGCCTAGGACAGCAGACAGATACGCAGTATTTT.

The chain uses TRBV27 and TRBJ1-4; 8 positions agree with TRBD1. Germline V gene data show CDR1 as MNHEY and CDR2 as SMNVEV (reference sequence). The CDR3 extends over 15 amino acids. The junction had 7 bases not matched to a gene; V was cut back by 4 bases and J by 6 bases. The CDR3: CASSSRDRWHEKLFF. The CDR3 DNA follows: TGTGCCAGCAGTTCCAGGGACAGGTGGCATGAAAAACTGTTTTTT.

The table lists this clonotype with many counts. This chain uses TRBV6-6 with TRBJ1-6; D is unresolved. CDR3 length: 13 amino acids. Per germline, CDR1 MNHNY and CDR2 SVGAGI (reference sequence). V lost 6 bases and J lost 7, with 10 bases in between. In DNA, the CDR3 is TGTGCCAGCAGCCGGGCGGAGAATTCACCCCTCCACTTT. Translating it yields CASSRAENSPLHF.

This clonotype was observed a few times. The CDR3 nucleotides read TGTGCCACCAGGGAGACAGGGACTGGAAACACCATATATTTT. It translates to CATRETGTGNTIYF. The chain employs TRBV15 and TRBJ1-3; TRBD1 matches at 7 bases. The CDR3 spans 14 residues. Losses at the gene ends were 6 bases for V and 2 bases for J; bases not matched to a gene: 4. Germline values: CDR1 LNHNV, CDR2 YYDKDF (reference sequence).

The chain carries TRBV19 and TRBJ2-7; D perhaps matches TRBD2 (7 bases). This CDR3 is 12 amino acids long. CDR1 and CDR2 (germline): LNHDA, SQIVND (reference sequence). The ends were cut back, 10 bases at V and 5 bases at J, with 15 bases in the middle. CDR3 sequence (DNA): TGTGCCACCAGGGAGGGGGTCGACGAGCAGTACTTC. It is translated as CATREGVDEQYF.

This chain connects TRBV4-3 to TRBJ2-3, with TRBD1 matching over 9 bases. Trimming cost V 4 bases and J 2 bases; bases outside gene matches: 4. The V gene's germline CDR1 is LGHNA and CDR2 YSLEER. The CDR3 length is 15 residues. The CDR3 spells CASSPGTGTTDTQYF. In nucleotides, the CDR3 is TGCGCCAGCAGCCCGGGGACAGGGACCACAGATACGCAGTATTTT.

The chain employs TRBV20-1 and TRBJ2-7; perhaps TRBD1 as D (6 bases). The V end lost 4 bases, the J end lost 6 bases, and 13 bases lay between the germline ends. Germline CDR1 is DFQATT and CDR2 is SNEGSKA (reference sequence). This CDR3 region has 12 residues. CDR3 nucleotides: TGCAGTGCTATATACAGGGTTGGCGAGCAGTACTTC. Amino acid sequence: CSAIYRVGEQYF.

The sample holds many counts of this clonotype. This chain joins TRBV11-1 and TRBJ2-1; D is unresolved. This CDR3 is 13 amino acids long. V shed 1 base and J shed 8 bases, with 9 bases lying between them. The germline gives CDR1 SGHAT, CDR2 FQDESV (reference sequence). For the CDR3, the DNA is TGTGCCAGCAGCTTAGAGTCAAGGGATGAGCAGTTCTTC. This translates into CASSLESRDEQFF.

The rearrangement links TRBV7-2 to TRBJ2-7; 10 bases are a match to TRBD1. The junction had 12 bases not matched to a gene; V was cut back by 5 bases and J by 2 bases. The V gene's germline CDR1 is SGHTA and CDR2 FQGNSA. The CDR3 runs to 17 residues. Written as DNA, the CDR3 is TGTGCCAGCAGCACCGCGACAGGGGGCGGGACCCCCTACGAGCAGTACTTC. Its protein product is CASSTATGGGTPYEQYF.

This clonotype has at least ten counts. The V call is TRBV20-1, the J call TRBJ1-1; no clear D. The ends were cut back, 1 base at V and 6 bases at J, with 9 bases in the middle. The CDR3 consists of 12 residues. Germline CDR1 and CDR2: DFQATT and SNEGSKA (reference sequence). The CDR3 DNA follows: TGCAGTGCTAGAGGGTCAATGGCTGAAGCTTTCTTT. Protein: CSARGSMAEAFF.